The 2 T cell receptor beta chains given below trace back to one sample, sequenced in a study of Ad26.COV2.S vaccination and SARS-CoV-2 variants. TCRdb keeps only in-frame clones here, not all; method: immunoSEQ multiplex PCR. The table lists 350,000 to 450,000 clones, around nine tenths of them singletons. Treatment in this sample: about 20 received Ad26.COV2.S at low or high dose, single or two shots; about 5 received placebo; per-sample allocation not given. Following the first vaccine or placebo injection, samples were taken on day 63. The sample here was peripheral blood, taken in a trial of Ad26.COV2.S vaccine versus placebo. All receptors come from a person aged 18-60 years who received the Ad26.COV2.S COVID-19 vaccine or a placebo.

The chain carries TRBV5-4 and TRBJ2-3; TRBD1 agrees at 8 bases. Per the germline V gene, CDR1 is SGHNT and CDR2 is YYREEE (reference sequence). After removal of 3 bases from V and 2 bases from J, the junction contained 8 bases not matched to a gene. CDR3 size: 16 residues. CDR3 loop: CASSYRTGLLTDTQYF. The DNA of the CDR3 is TGTGCCAGCAGCTATAGGACAGGGTTGCTCACAGATACGCAGTATTTT.

V is TRBV11-3 and J is TRBJ1-2; D unclear. There are 14 residues in the CDR3. V dropped 1 base and J dropped 5 bases, with 11 bases sitting between them. The V gene's germline CDR1 is SGHNT and CDR2 YENEEA. The CDR3 loop reads CASSLAGGGYGYTF. As DNA, the CDR3 is TGTGCCAGCAGCTTAGCGGGAGGAGGTTATGGCTACACCTTC.